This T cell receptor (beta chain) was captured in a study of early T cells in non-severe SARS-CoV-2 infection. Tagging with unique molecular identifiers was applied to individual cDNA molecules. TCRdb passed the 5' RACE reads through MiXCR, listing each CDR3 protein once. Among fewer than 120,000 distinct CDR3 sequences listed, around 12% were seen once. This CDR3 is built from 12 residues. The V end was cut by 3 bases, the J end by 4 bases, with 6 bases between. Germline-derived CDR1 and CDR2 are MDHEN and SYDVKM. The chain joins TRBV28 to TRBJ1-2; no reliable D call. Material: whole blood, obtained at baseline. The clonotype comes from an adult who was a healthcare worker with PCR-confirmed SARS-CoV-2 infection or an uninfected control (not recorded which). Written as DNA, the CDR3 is TGTGCCAGCAGTTTGGAATTCTATGGCTACACCTTC. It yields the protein CASSLEFYGYTF.